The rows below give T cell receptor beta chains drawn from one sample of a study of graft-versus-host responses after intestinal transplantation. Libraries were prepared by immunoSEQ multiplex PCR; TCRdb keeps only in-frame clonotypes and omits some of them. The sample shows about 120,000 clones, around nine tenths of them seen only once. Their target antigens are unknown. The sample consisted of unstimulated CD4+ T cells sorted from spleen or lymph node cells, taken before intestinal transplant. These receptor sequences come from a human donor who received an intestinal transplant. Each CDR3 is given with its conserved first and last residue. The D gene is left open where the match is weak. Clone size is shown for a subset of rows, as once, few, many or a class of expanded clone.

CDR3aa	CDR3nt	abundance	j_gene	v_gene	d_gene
CASSRLISGTPNYEQYF	TGTGCCAGCAGTCGACTTATTTCCGGGACACCTAACTACGAGCAGTACTTC	NA	TRBJ2-7	TRBV28	NA
CAVSGRTDTQYF	TGTGCCGTTAGCGGGAGGACAGATACGCAGTATTTT	NA	TRBJ2-3	TRBV5-4	TRBD2
CATSRDTGGTGELFF	TGTGCCACCAGCAGAGATACAGGGGGCACCGGGGAGCTGTTTTTT	NA	TRBJ2-2	TRBV15	TRBD1
CASSPLQGSAFTYEQYF	TGTGCCAGCAGCCCACTACAGGGGTCGGCTTTTACCTACGAGCAGTACTTC	NA	TRBJ2-7	TRBV5-8	TRBD1
CASSQGAHNEQFF	TGTGCCAGCAGCCAGGGGGCCCACAATGAGCAGTTCTTC	NA	TRBJ2-1	TRBV14	NA
CASSQDNSAASGSGEQFF	TGTGCCAGCAGCCAAGATAACAGTGCGGCTAGCGGGAGCGGTGAGCAGTTCTTC	NA	TRBJ2-1	TRBV4-2	TRBD2
CASAIRPSRNTGELFF	TGTGCCAGCGCGATCAGGCCAAGCCGGAACACCGGGGAGCTGTTTTTT	NA	TRBJ2-2	TRBV2	NA
CASSGGRAGEVLTGELFF	TGTGCCAGCAGTGGGGGGAGGGCGGGAGAGGTTCTCACCGGGGAGCTGTTTTTT	NA	TRBJ2-2	TRBV25-1	TRBD2
CASSVGIAGSSYTQYF	TGTGCCAGCAGCGTAGGAATAGCGGGGTCGAGTTATACGCAGTATTTT	once	TRBJ2-3	TRBV9	TRBD2
CASSEAGAVNTGELFF	TGTGCCAGCAGTGAAGCTGGGGCAGTAAACACCGGGGAGCTGTTTTTT	NA	TRBJ2-2	TRBV6-1	NA
CASSDLPSRGGSYEQYF	TGTGCCAGCAGTGACCTTCCTTCCAGGGGCGGCAGCTACGAGCAGTACTTC	NA	TRBJ2-7	TRBV6-1	NA
CASSDRWGLYQETQYF	TGTGCCAGCAGTGACAGGTGGGGACTGTACCAAGAGACCCAGTACTTC	NA	TRBJ2-5	TRBV6-1	NA
CATSNSRRGLTKNIQYF	TGTGCCACCAGCAATAGCCGCCGGGGTCTGACCAAAAACATTCAGTACTTC	NA	TRBJ2-4	TRBV15	NA
CASSTRVPGEQYF	TGTGCCAGCAGCACCCGGGTGCCCGGGGAGCAGTACTTC	NA	TRBJ2-7	TRBV2	NA
CASSFELLAGSSTDTQYF	TGCGCCAGCAGCTTCGAATTACTAGCGGGGTCTAGCACAGATACGCAGTATTTT	NA	TRBJ2-3	TRBV5-1	TRBD2
CASSALAGGTQYF	TGCGCCAGCAGTGCCCTAGCGGGTGGTACGCAGTATTTT	NA	TRBJ2-3	TRBV10-1	TRBD2
CASSLEGIPYEQYF	TGCGCCAGCAGCTTGGAGGGGATCCCCTACGAGCAGTACTTC	NA	TRBJ2-7	TRBV5-1	NA
CATSRDPAGGWNPETQYF	TGTGCCACCAGCAGAGATCCCGCCGGAGGGTGGAACCCAGAGACCCAGTACTTC	NA	TRBJ2-5	TRBV15	NA
CASSRPAGIGAEQYF	TGTGCCAGCAGTCGGCCAGCAGGGATAGGGGCGGAGCAGTACTTC	NA	TRBJ2-7	TRBV28	NA
CASSFRNTEAFF	TGTGCCAGCAGCTTTCGGAACACTGAAGCTTTCTTT	NA	TRBJ1-1	TRBV13	NA